The present T cell receptor (beta chain) was sequenced within a study of T cell clones after liver transplantation. The overall study: Samples came pre-transplant, pre-randomization before withdrawal, and post-randomization after withdrawal ended. Study conclusions and caveats: A larger donor-reactive than third-party decline suggested partial antigen-specific deletion. Migration into the graft, not deletion, may explain lost graft donor-reactive T cells. In 5 of 8 subjects, circulating graft-donor-reactive CD4 TCRbeta sequences fell significantly after transplant.

This table comes from immunoSEQ multiplex PCR, and its TCRdb copy is limited to in-frame clones, with some not included. Found here are 70,000 or so clones, over 90% of them singletons; the top ten hold 0.8% to 1%. The CDR3 runs to 15 residues. V shed 6 bases and J 6 bases; nucleotides not matched to a gene: 12. The germline V gene encodes CDR1 KGHSH and CDR2 LQKENI. In its sample, this clone was seen once. The antigen is undetermined. This specimen was CD4+ T cells from blood, taken approximately 27 months after liver transplant. The clonotype comes from a human patient who received a liver transplant. Some T cells may be supplied by the graft donor. J is TRBJ2-7 and V is TRBV18; 9 bases are a match to TRBD2. CDR3 protein: CASSVSSGNLGEQYF. CDR3 nucleotide sequence: TGTGCCAGCTCGGTATCTAGCGGGAACCTCGGCGAGCAGTACTTC.